This T cell receptor (beta chain) was profiled in a study of cytomegalovirus exposure and HLA in healthy donors. The PCR used 60 Vbeta and 13 Jbeta primers. Libraries were prepared by immunoSEQ multiplex PCR; TCRdb keeps only in-frame clonotypes and omits some of them. The data contain approximately 120,000 clones, 65% to 85% of them singletons. Germline V gene lookup returns CDR1 MNHNS and CDR2 SASEGT. The CDR3 is 13 residues long. The V end lost 7 bases, the J end lost 2 bases, and 12 bases lay between the germline ends. J is TRBJ2-7 and V is TRBV6-1, with D maybe TRBD1 (5 bases). The clonotype comes from a man between 45 and 60 years old in good health and CMV-seronegative. The sequencing sample was made of PBMCs. Here the CDR3 reads CASTPQAAYEQYF. The CDR3 DNA reads TGTGCCAGCACACCACAGGCCGCCTACGAGCAGTACTTC.